This T cell receptor (beta chain) emerged from a study of T-cell reconstitution after alpha-beta-depleted transplantation in children. Study-wide findings and caveats: From surviving recipient T cells and thymic progenitors came the high day-60 TCRbeta diversity observed in some patients. One year after transplant, T-cell counts and diversity came mostly from newly produced T cells. By about two months after transplant, alpha-beta T cells reportedly arose from several hundred graft clones that had expanded.

A TCRbeta library incorporating unique molecular identifiers was prepared. TCRdb reprocessed the PCR reads via MiXCR and lists one record per CDR3 protein. The data show roughly 300,000 distinct CDR3 sequences, around 10% seen once. This clonotype was observed at least ten times. Its specificity is unknown. V dropped 0 bases and J dropped 4 bases, with 14 bases sitting between them. CDR1 SGHRS and CDR2 YFSETQ come from the germline V gene. This CDR3 has 17 amino acids. The sequenced sample was peripheral blood, obtained 180 days after TCRalphabeta/CD19-depleted stem cell transplant. The TCR was taken from a male patient aged 2-9 years who had a stem cell transplant for chronic granulomatous disease, so the T cells may come from the graft donor. The chain is built from TRBV5-1 and TRBJ2-6; possible D gene TRBD1, 5 bases. CDR3 in DNA: TGCGCCAGCAGCTTGGGTTTCGGCAGGGCCGGGGCCAACGTCCTGACTTTC. Protein: CASSLGFGRAGANVLTF. Variable domain in full (rest from reference TRBV5-1 and TRBJ2-6): KAGVTQTPRYLIKTRGQQVTLSCSPISGHRSVSWYQQTPGQGLQFLFEYFSETQRNKGNFPGRFSGRQFSNSRSEMNVSTLELGDSALYLCASSLGFGRAGANVLTFGAGSRLTVL.